The 27 T cell receptor beta chains below were found in one sample sequenced in a study of blood T cells in healthy people across ages. Using a J-beta primer mix together with a sample-barcoded 5' primer, a second PCR was run for about 6 to 11 cycles. TCRdb called the 5' RACE reads again in MiXCR, with one record for every CDR3 protein. Among over a million distinct CDR3 sequences listed, about 23% were seen once. Separately, the same data were catalogued under a study of T cells of mothers and their children.

The sample taken for sequencing was blood. Receptor source: a girl aged 2-10 years in good health.

The chain recombines TRBV12-3 or TRBV12-4 with TRBJ2-7; D gene ambiguous. Trimming removed 1 base at V and 5 bases at J, with 12 bases between. The CDR3 runs to 14 residues. CDR3 amino acids: CASSLGLAGHEQYF. CDR3 DNA sequence: TGTGCCAGCAGTTTAGGTCTTGCAGGCCACGAGCAGTACTTC.

This chain connects TRBV11-2 to TRBJ1-3; D uncertain. Between the trimmed V and J ends, which lost 2 bases and 0 bases, there was a span of 20 bases. The CDR3 spans 19 residues. Germline values: CDR1 SGHAT, CDR2 FQNNGV. CDR3: CASSLFGFLPSSSGNTIYF. In DNA, the CDR3 is TGTGCCAGCAGCTTATTCGGTTTTCTCCCCTCGAGCTCTGGAAACACCATATATTTT.

The J gene is TRBJ2-7, the V gene TRBV28; perhaps D is TRBD1 or TRBD2 (5 bases each). The CDR3 extends over 12 amino acids. Germline-derived CDR1 and CDR2 are MDHEN and SYDVKM. Trimming removed 8 bases from V and 5 bases from J, with 13 bases in between. In nucleotides, the CDR3 is TGTGCCAGCGCAGGGACGGGTCACGAGCAGTACTTC. Its translation: CASAGTGHEQYF.

The rearrangement uses TRBV24-1 and TRBJ2-2; D not certain. The length of the CDR3 is 17 residues. CDR1 is KGHDR and CDR2 is SFDVKD in the germline V gene. V gave up 3 bases and J gave up 8 bases, with 21 bases separating them. In DNA, the CDR3 is TGTGCCACCAGTGATAGCTGGGGTCACGCAAAGTCTGGGGAGCTGTTTTTT. As protein: CATSDSWGHAKSGELFF.

CDR3 protein: CSASRVGYGYTF. The CDR3 bases are TGCAGTGCTAGCAGGGTGGGGTATGGCTACACCTTC. This chain joins TRBV20-1 and TRBJ1-2, with D possibly being TRBD1 (5 bases). CDR3 length: 12 residues. Per germline, CDR1 DFQATT and CDR2 SNEGSKA (reference sequence). Trimming stripped 3 bases from V and 5 bases from J, with 10 bases between.

This clonotype was recorded at least ten times. This chain uses TRBV11-3 with TRBJ2-5; 9 nucleotides agree with TRBD1. The J call may not be correct, given that the DNA end is closer to TRBJ2-1. Germline loops: CDR1 SGHNT, CDR2 YENEEA. This CDR3 is built from 14 residues. CDR3 DNA sequence: TGTGCCAGCAGCACGGGACAGGGCTTAAATGAGCAGTTCTTC. Translated: CASSTGQGLNEQFF.

This clonotype was seen only a few times. The chain has TRBV12-3 or TRBV12-4 and TRBJ1-2; D not certain. This CDR3 is 14 amino acids long. The V and J ends lost 5 bases and 8 bases respectively, with 18 bases between them. The CDR3 sequence is CASSHDQESWGYTF. CDR3 DNA sequence: TGTGCCAGCAGTCACGATCAGGAGTCGTGGGGCTACACCTTC.

The chain has TRBV9 and TRBJ2-5, with D unresolved. This CDR3 is built from 14 residues. The V end lost 0 bases, the J end lost 7 bases, and 13 bases lay between the germline ends. Looked up from germline, CDR1 is SGDLS and CDR2 is YYNGEE. CDR3 protein: CASSVEGKSVTQYF. In nucleotides, the CDR3 is TGTGCCAGCAGCGTAGAGGGCAAGAGTGTGACCCAGTACTTC. The full variable domain, its missing parts supplied by reference TRBV9 and TRBJ2-5, is DSGVTQTPKHLITATGQRVTLRCSPRSGDLSVYWYQQSLDQGLQFLIQYYNGEERAKGNILERFSAQQFPDLHSELNLSSLELGDSALYFCASSVEGKSVTQYFGPGTRLLVL.

This clonotype was observed a handful of times. The J gene is TRBJ2-1, the V gene TRBV5-8; the match to TRBD2 covers 8 bases. V shed 4 bases, J shed 3 bases, and the junction held 9 bases outside the gene matches. This CDR3 has 16 residues. The V gene's germline CDR1 is SGHTS and CDR2 YDEGEE. CDR3 loop: CASSQRSAGGYNEQFF. CDR3 coding DNA: TGTGCCAGCAGCCAGAGATCGGCGGGGGGCTACAATGAGCAGTTCTTC.

The rearrangement links TRBV3-1 to TRBJ2-4; possible D gene TRBD2, 6 bases. CDR1 and CDR2 (germline): LGHDT, YNNKEL (reference sequence). The CDR3 totals 17 residues. The ends were cut back, 0 bases at V and 1 base at J, with 13 bases in the middle. For the CDR3, the DNA is TGTGCCAGCAGCCAAGATGACGTGGAGGGGGCCAAAAACATTCAGTACTTC. The encoded protein is CASSQDDVEGAKNIQYF. Full variable domain (rest looked up from reference TRBV3-1 and TRBJ2-4): DTAVSQTPKYLVTQMGNDKSIKCEQNLGHDTMYWYKQDSKKFLKIMFSYNNKELIINETVPNRFSPKSPDKAHLNLHINSLELGDSAVYFCASSQDDVEGAKNIQYFGAGTRLSVL.

This clonotype was picked up a small number of times. The V and J genes are TRBV6-2 or TRBV6-3 and TRBJ2-5; D ambiguous. V dropped 0 bases and J dropped 5 bases, with 10 bases sitting between them. Germline V lookup: CDR1 MNHEY, CDR2 SVGEGT. The CDR3 sequence is 14 residues long. The CDR3 protein is CASSYSPPVETQYF. The CDR3 DNA follows: TGTGCCAGCAGTTACTCCCCCCCCGTGGAGACCCAGTACTTC.

The chain is built from TRBV10-3 and TRBJ2-3, with 7 bases identical to TRBD1. The CDR3 is 12 residues long. In germline, CDR1 is ENHRY, CDR2 SYGVKD. The J segment lost 4 bases and the V segment lost 10 bases, leaving 5 bases of the junction unmatched. The CDR3 loop is CATHTGADTQYF. The CDR3 DNA reads as TGTGCCACCCACACAGGGGCAGATACGCAGTATTTT.

This chain joins TRBV3-1 and TRBJ2-5, with D tentatively TRBD2 (5 bases). The CDR3 runs 15 residues. CDR1 is LGHDT and CDR2 is YNNKEL in the germline V gene (reference sequence). Trimming removed 0 bases at V and 2 bases at J, with 10 bases between. DNA of the CDR3: TGTGCCAGCAGCCAAGATTGGGTAGCGCAAGAGACCCAGTACTTC. Its translation is CASSQDWVAQETQYF.

This clonotype was detected only a few times. This chain uses TRBV20-1 with TRBJ2-5; 7 bases match TRBD2. Trimming took 0 bases from V and 8 from J; bases not matched to a gene: 9. Germline CDR1 reads DFQATT; CDR2 reads SNEGSKA (reference sequence). The CDR3 contains 14 residues. The CDR3 bases are TGCAGTGCTAGAGATAGGCGGGAGTCTGAAACCCAGTACTTC. Its translation: CSARDRRESETQYF.

The chain has TRBV20-1 and TRBJ2-3; D uncertain. This CDR3 is built from 11 residues. CDR1 is DFQATT, CDR2 SNEGSKA, per germline (reference sequence). V lost 6 bases to trimming and J lost 4 bases, with 8 bases between them. CDR3 protein: CSARIPDTQYF. CDR3 nucleotide sequence: TGCAGTGCGAGGATCCCAGATACGCAGTATTTT.

The chain carries TRBV7-3 and TRBJ1-6; 8 positions match TRBD1. Germline V lookup: CDR1 SGHTA, CDR2 FQGTGA. V lost 5 bases to trimming and J lost 5 bases; unmatched junction nucleotides: 2. The CDR3 covers 14 residues. Written as DNA, the CDR3 is TGTGCCAGCAGCAGACAGGGGAATAATTCACCCCTCCACTTT. Its protein is CASSRQGNNSPLHF.

This clonotype was recorded a few times. The V and J genes are TRBV12-3 or TRBV12-4 and TRBJ2-1; D gene ambiguous. Trimming pared 4 bases from V and 5 bases from J, leaving 6 bases between. This CDR3 region has 12 residues. The CDR3 sequence: CASSSGNNEQFF. For the CDR3, the DNA is TGTGCCAGCAGTTCAGGTAACAATGAGCAGTTCTTC.

The chain is built from TRBV5-1 and TRBJ2-3, with 7 bases that match TRBD2. The CDR3 is 14 residues long. V was pared by 5 bases and J by 3 bases, with 6 bases of the junction left unmatched. Germline V gene lookup returns CDR1 SGHRS and CDR2 YFSETQ. The CDR3 bases are TGCGCCAGCAGTCCTACTAGCGAAACAGATACGCAGTATTTT. This gives the protein CASSPTSETDTQYF.

This clonotype was seen a few times. The rearrangement links TRBV20-1 to TRBJ2-7, with D maybe TRBD1 (6 bases). Germline CDR1 DFQATT, CDR2 SNEGSKA (reference sequence). The CDR3 runs 13 residues. Trimming shortened V by 5 bases and J by 0 bases, and 11 bases separated the two germline ends. CDR3 coding DNA: TGCAGTGCTCCGGACAGAAACTCCTACGAGCAGTACTTC. Its protein is CSAPDRNSYEQYF.

Here the CDR3 reads CASSQGSETVNYGYTF. In DNA form, the CDR3 reads TGTGCCAGCAGCCAAGGATCCGAGACGGTTAACTATGGCTACACCTTC. The V call is TRBV3-1, the J call TRBJ1-2; D unclear. The CDR3 spans 16 residues. Germline V lookup: CDR1 LGHDT, CDR2 YNNKEL (reference sequence). Trimming stripped 1 base from V and 1 base from J, with 13 bases between.

The V and J genes are TRBV28 and TRBJ2-5, with D uncertain. The J call may be incorrect, as the DNA end agrees better with TRBJ2-7. The CDR3 loop spans 13 amino acids. Looked up from germline, CDR1 is MDHEN and CDR2 is SYDVKM. In nucleotides, the CDR3 is TGTGCCAGCAGTCAAAACAGTCCCTACGAGCAGTACTTC. Translating it yields CASSQNSPYEQYF.

This clonotype was recorded many times. The chain uses TRBV7-2 and TRBJ2-7; no reliable D call. Germline loops: CDR1 SGHTA, CDR2 FQGNSA. V gave up 6 bases and J gave up 3 bases, with 9 bases separating them. The CDR3 has 12 residues. The CDR3: CASSFPNYEQYF. For the CDR3, the DNA is TGTGCCAGCAGTTTTCCCAACTACGAGCAGTACTTC.

This clonotype was observed a few times. The V gene is TRBV6-5, the J gene TRBJ2-5; D perhaps matches TRBD2 (6 bases). Trimming removed 7 bases at V and 4 bases at J, with 16 bases between. The CDR3 spans 14 residues. From germline, CDR1 is MNHEY and CDR2 SVGAGI. DNA for the CDR3: TGTGCCAGCACCCACGGAGGGGAGGCAGAGACCCAGTACTTC. This codes for CASTHGGEAETQYF.

The chain employs TRBV9 and TRBJ2-5; 7 nucleotides line up with TRBD1. This CDR3 is built from 16 residues. CDR1 is SGDLS and CDR2 is YYNGEE in the germline V gene. The J segment lost 2 bases and the V segment lost 4 bases, leaving 11 bases of the junction unmatched. The CDR3 sequence is CASSTGQVGIQETQYF. CDR3 coding DNA: TGTGCCAGCAGCACCGGACAGGTTGGGATTCAAGAGACCCAGTACTTC.

This clonotype turned up a few times. This chain uses TRBV27 with TRBJ2-5; tentatively, D is TRBD2 (5 bases). The assigned J gene may be wrong: the sequence end matches TRBJ2-7 better. The length of the CDR3 is 14 residues. Germline CDR1 MNHEY, CDR2 SMNVEV (reference sequence). The CDR3 loop reads CASSSRVGGNEQYF. The DNA for the CDR3 is TGTGCCAGCAGTTCGAGGGTTGGCGGCAACGAGCAGTACTTC.

The V and J genes are TRBV5-1 and TRBJ2-7; 9 nucleotides align to TRBD1. Germline values: CDR1 SGHRS, CDR2 YFSETQ. J gave up 4 bases and V 0 bases, and 8 bases lay outside the gene matches. The CDR3 is 16 residues long. Here the CDR3 reads CASSLGKGQGRYEQYF. CDR3 sequence (DNA): TGCGCCAGCAGCTTGGGAAAGGGACAGGGTCGGTACGAGCAGTACTTC.

The genes are TRBV28 and TRBJ2-5; D perhaps matches TRBD1 (6 bases). The CDR3 loop spans 15 amino acids. The germline gives CDR1 MDHEN, CDR2 SYDVKM. Trimming cost V 2 bases and J 1 base, with 11 bases left between them. The CDR3 reads CASSLATGSQETQYF. CDR3 DNA: TGTGCCAGCAGTTTAGCTACAGGGTCCCAAGAGACCCAGTACTTC. Together with reference TRBV28 and TRBJ2-5, the CDR3 gives the full variable domain: DVKVTQSSRYLVKRTGEKVFLECVQDMDHENMFWYRQDPGLGLRLIYFSYDVKMKEKGDIPEGYSVSREKKERFSLILESASTNQTSMYLCASSLATGSQETQYFGPGTRLLVL.